The sequence of this TCR beta chain was determined in a study of blood T cell repertoires in COVID-19. Whole-study context: The United States, Italy and Spain were the sources of the acute and convalescent COVID-19 samples.

The method was immunoSEQ multiplex PCR; TCRdb's version includes in-frame clones alone and lacks a portion of them. The sample gives approximately 77,000 clones, 80% to 90% of which show up once; 18% is in the top ten. Germline CDR1 MDHEN, CDR2 SYDVKM. This CDR3 region has 15 residues. After removal of 8 bases from V and 2 bases from J, the junction contained 6 bases not matched to a gene. The V and J genes are TRBV28 and TRBJ2-3; 11 bases line up with TRBD2. Sample: peripheral blood. The TCR was taken from a woman aged 60-70 years with acute or convalescent COVID-19. The CDR3 loop is CASRSGGVDTDTQYF. As DNA, the CDR3 is TGTGCCAGCCGTAGCGGGGGGGTAGACACAGATACGCAGTATTTT.